What follows describes a single T cell receptor (beta chain). The data are from a study of blood T cell repertoires in COVID-19. Across the study: The origin of the acute and convalescent COVID-19 samples was the United States, Italy and Spain. PBMCs, B-cell-depleted T cells, or T cells provided the cDNA or gDNA that made up the material.

Recovery meant two consecutive negative NP/OP PCR tests, professional clearance, or resolved symptoms. This CDR3 is 11 amino acids long. Trimming stripped 3 bases from V and 8 bases from J, with 6 bases between. Germline lookup yields CDR1 SGHRS and CDR2 YFSETQ. Per the original methods: Reference gene primer amplification in the assay estimated nucleated cell counts. Data came from immunoSEQ multiplex PCR; TCRdb stores just in-frame clones and leaves some out. The DNA was the basis for D and trimming; V, J and clone size are from that table. The sample records around 430,000 clones, just under 90% being singletons.

This clonotype was obtained from a woman between 45 and 60 years old who had recovered from COVID-19. The V call is TRBV5-1, the J call TRBJ2-1; D is uncertain. The sample was PBMCs or T cells enriched from blood (not recorded which). The CDR3 sequence: CASSSQYEQFF. CDR3 DNA sequence: TGCGCCAGCAGCTCCCAATATGAGCAGTTCTTC. Using reference TRBV5-1 and TRBJ2-1 for the parts outside the CDR3, the full variable domain is KAGVTQTPRYLIKTRGQQVTLSCSPISGHRSVSWYQQTPGQGLQFLFEYFSETQRNKGNFPGRFSGRQFSNSRSEMNVSTLELGDSALYLCASSSQYEQFFGPGTRLTVL.